One T cell receptor (beta chain) is described in this entry. The antigen remains undetermined. PCR primers comprised 60 Vbeta and 13 Jbeta primers. Per the study methods: A later analysis tallied approximately 87 million unique TCR beta chains, approximately 10 million of them shared. Produced via immunoSEQ multiplex PCR; TCRdb's table is partial and in-frame only. For V, J and clone size, that table is used; D and trimming come from the DNA. The sample records roughly 180,000 clones, around four fifths being singletons. The record originates from a study of cytomegalovirus exposure and HLA in healthy donors. Study-wide background: Of 398 genotyped donors, around 84% clustered with self-reported Caucasian donors.

Study-wide results and limits: The study designated around 150 TCR beta chains cytomegalovirus-associated. Despite most TCR sequences being rare, some public TCRs occurred in many donors.

The CDR3 runs 15 residues. The germline V and J ends were trimmed by 5 bases and 5 bases, with 16 bases remaining between them. Germline CDR1 and CDR2: SGHTA and FQGTGA. Sequencing input: PBMCs. The sequence was collected from a man aged 25-45 years in good health and CMV-seronegative. The V gene is TRBV7-3, the J gene TRBJ2-1; possible D gene TRBD2, 5 bases. CDR3 sequence (DNA): TGTGCCAGCAGCCCCGGGATAGCGCGGCACAATGAGCAGTTCTTC. Amino acid sequence: CASSPGIARHNEQFF.